The present T cell receptor beta chain was sequenced within a study of cytomegalovirus exposure and HLA in healthy donors. The V end was cut by 6 bases, the J end by 9 bases, with 24 bases between. The CDR3 totals 17 residues. The germline V gene has CDR1 MDHEN and CDR2 SYDVKM. PCR amplification relied on 60 Vbeta primers (plus 13 Jbeta primers). The method was immunoSEQ multiplex PCR; TCRdb's version includes in-frame clones alone and lacks a portion of them. The table includes 130,000 or so clones, about three fifths detected once. This chain joins TRBV28 and TRBJ1-6; D is perhaps TRBD1 (5 bases). This TCR came from a woman aged 40 to 50 in good health and CMV-seropositive. Sequencing was done on a sample of PBMCs. Here the CDR3 reads CASSPPTPTVRGSPLHF. CDR3 coding DNA: TGTGCCAGCAGCCCTCCCACGCCGACAGTTCGAGGTTCACCCCTCCACTTT. The full variable domain, rest sourced from reference TRBV28 and TRBJ1-6, is DVKVTQSSRYLVKRTGEKVFLECVQDMDHENMFWYRQDPGLGLRLIYFSYDVKMKEKGDIPEGYSVSREKKERFSLILESASTNQTSMYLCASSPPTPTVRGSPLHFGNGTRLTVT.